This TCR beta chain was identified in a study of T-cell memory formation after mild COVID-19. The study, taken as a whole, reports: Day 37-peaking second-wave clones had unconfirmed SARS-CoV-2 specificity. Chiefly within CM and EM were the contracting CD4+ clones; CD8+ ones were within EMRA. Clones that shrank (day 15 to 85) were balanced CD4/CD8, whereas later expanders leaned CD4+.

A single record per CDR3 protein comes from TCRdb applying MiXCR to the 5' RACE reads. This sample has more than 75,000 distinct CDR3 sequences, with approximately 14% found just once. This clonotype was detected only a few times. What it binds is not known. This CDR3 comprises 15 residues. V was pared by 5 bases and J by 6 bases, with 6 bases of the junction left unmatched. CDR1 is MNHEY and CDR2 is SMNVEV in the germline V gene (reference sequence). Sequencing used PBMCs or a T cell subset sorted from them (not recorded which). The receptor's source is an adult woman who had mild COVID-19 (a few samples of this study predate the infection). Cell type and time point are not known. The chain has TRBV27 and TRBJ2-1, with TRBD2 identical over 11 bases. CDR3 region: CASSPGTSGFNEQFF. The CDR3 bases are TGTGCCAGCAGTCCCGGGACTAGCGGATTCAATGAGCAGTTCTTC.